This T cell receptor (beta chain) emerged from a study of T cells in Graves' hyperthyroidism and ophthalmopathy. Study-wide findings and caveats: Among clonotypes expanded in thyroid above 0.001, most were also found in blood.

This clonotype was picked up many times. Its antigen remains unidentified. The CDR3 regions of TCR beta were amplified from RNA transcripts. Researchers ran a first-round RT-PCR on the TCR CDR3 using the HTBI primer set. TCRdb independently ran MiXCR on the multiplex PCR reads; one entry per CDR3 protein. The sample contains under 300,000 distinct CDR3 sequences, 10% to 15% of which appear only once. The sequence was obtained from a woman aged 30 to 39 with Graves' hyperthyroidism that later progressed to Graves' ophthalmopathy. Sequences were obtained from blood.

The CDR3 nucleotides read TGCAGTTACCTGTCGGGGGCGGACTATGGCTACACCTTC. Translation gives CSYLSGADYGYTF. The V and J genes are TRBV20-1 and TRBJ1-2; D might be TRBD1 (6 bases). V was pared by 8 bases and J by 3 bases, with 16 bases between. Germline V gives CDR1 DFQATT, CDR2 SNEGSKA (reference sequence). The CDR3 sequence is 13 residues long.